This T cell receptor (beta chain) was documented in a study of T-cell reconstitution after alpha-beta-depleted transplantation in children (dated by TCRdb to the mid-2010s). Background on the whole study: The study quantitatively tracked T-cell immune reconstitution after TCRalphabeta/CD19-depleted allogeneic hematopoietic cell transplantation in children using TCR repertoire profiling.

The germline V gene yields SNHLY for CDR1 and FYNNEI for CDR2. From its cysteine to its phenylalanine, the CDR3 spans 12 amino acids. Of all the DNA, just the CDR3 is kept, 36 bases in frame from base 1. Trimming at the junction amounts to 4 bases on V and 5 bases on J, and the germline ends lie 8 bases apart. The library was made by PCR. Sequencing instrument: Illumina HiSeq 2500. TCR libraries were prepared with molecular barcoding, using unique molecular identifiers to normalize TCRbeta repertoire quantification. TCRdb took the public reads, trimmed them with fastp at Q25, ran MiXCR for clone calling and kept in-frame beta chains. Rows with one shared CDR3 protein collapse into an entry with the most common genes and DNA. This sample has about 420,000 distinct CDR3 sequences in its table, and roughly 11% of those were observed once. 4.5% to 7% of the sample comes from the top ten. This clonotype was seen ten or more times. The antigen it binds to is not known. There are no base qualities to consult, and no much larger clone falls within one base.

Here the chain combines TRBV2 and TRBJ2-5; the D gene cannot be resolved reliably. This sample comprised PBMCs from the stem cell graft donor, obtained from the stem cell graft. This TCR was sampled from a human donor who donated a stem cell graft to a child with acute myeloid leukemia. In nucleotides, the sequence is TGTGCCAGCAGTGCGGGTCGGGAGACCCAGTACTTC. Its coded protein is CASSAGRETQYF.